What follows is one T cell receptor beta chain and its context. The data derive from a study of blood T cell repertoires in COVID-19. Original handling: Reference gene primer amplification in the assay estimated nucleated cell counts. Using immunoSEQ multiplex PCR, the repertoire was profiled, and TCRdb retains in-frame clones only, with some absent. D and trimming come from the DNA, and the V and J calls and clone size come from that table. The sample holds around 84,000 clones, around three quarters seen once. The CDR3 totals 12 residues. Trimming removed 6 bases from V and 5 bases from J; junction bases left unmatched: 2. Per the germline V gene, CDR1 is SNHLY and CDR2 is FYNNEI.

The rearrangement links TRBV2 to TRBJ2-5, with 8 bases that match TRBD1. The specimen sequenced was peripheral blood. This receptor was identified in a man aged 50-59 years with active or convalescent COVID-19. Written as DNA, the CDR3 is TGTGCCAGCAGCGGGACAGGCGAGACCCAGTACTTC. This codes for CASSGTGETQYF.